The following is a TCR beta chain sequence with its context. As yet, its antigen is unknown. The source of the sample is a study of cytomegalovirus exposure and HLA in healthy donors. The PCR used 60 Vbeta and 13 Jbeta primers. The protocol was immunoSEQ multiplex PCR, while the TCRdb copy is restricted to in-frame clones and leaves out a portion. The sample lists about 150,000 clones; 65% to 80% were seen once. Trimming pared 5 bases from V and 8 bases from J, leaving 18 bases between. CDR1 is SGHTS and CDR2 is YDEGEE in the germline V gene. This CDR3 spans 14 amino acids. The study, taken as a whole, reports: Sequencing likely caused a cluster of highly shared sequence variants.

This TCR was recovered from a woman aged 40-49 years in good health and CMV-seronegative. Source material: PBMCs. The genes are TRBV5-8 and TRBJ2-3, with D possibly TRBD2 on 6 matching bases. The CDR3, as DNA: TGTGCCAGCAGTCTGGGACTTCAAGGTGGTACGCAGTATTTT. The encoded protein is CASSLGLQGGTQYF.